Listed here are 11 T cell receptor beta chains from one sample, sequenced in a study of blood T cell repertoires in COVID-19. Assay used: immunoSEQ multiplex PCR; TCRdb lists only in-frame clones, some missing. Of 490,000 or so clones listed, about 85% are singletons. Sequenced material: PBMCs or T cells enriched from blood (not recorded which). These receptors were obtained from a woman aged 60-70 years who had recovered from COVID-19.

This clone was counted at least ten times. J is TRBJ1-3 and V is TRBV30; D uncertain. V shed 2 bases and J shed 4 bases, with 6 bases lying between them. This CDR3 region has 12 residues. CDR1 GTSNPN and CDR2 SVGIG come from the germline V gene (reference sequence). This CDR3 is CAWSTQGNTIYF. In DNA, the CDR3 is TGTGCCTGGAGTACCCAGGGAAACACCATATATTTT.

The chain employs TRBV7-9 and TRBJ2-1, with D maybe TRBD2 (6 bases). The CDR3 contains 14 residues. Germline V lookup: CDR1 SEHNR, CDR2 FQNEAQ (reference sequence). Between the trimmed V and J ends, which lost 2 bases and 10 bases, there was a span of 15 bases. CDR3 loop: CASSLMGGEREQFF. The CDR3 nucleotides are TGTGCCAGCAGCTTAATGGGCGGGGAGCGGGAGCAGTTCTTC.

The chain joins TRBV19 to TRBJ2-5, with D possibly TRBD1 on 6 matching bases. Germline values: CDR1 LNHDA, CDR2 SQIVND (reference sequence). The length of the CDR3 is 14 residues. Trimming removed 0 bases at V and 5 bases at J, with 10 bases between. The CDR3 spells CASSIEGARETQYF. CDR3 DNA sequence: TGTGCCAGTAGTATAGAGGGGGCCCGGGAGACCCAGTACTTC.

The J gene is TRBJ1-1, the V gene TRBV4-2; 9 positions match TRBD1. The CDR3 totals 16 residues. The germline gives CDR1 LGHNA, CDR2 YNFKEQ. V shed 1 base and J 4 bases; nucleotides not matched to a gene: 7. The CDR3 DNA sequence: TGTGCCAGCAGCCAAGTTTTTAGGGGACAGGGCACTGAAGCTTTCTTT. This translates into CASSQVFRGQGTEAFF.

V is TRBV2 and J is TRBJ1-4; D call uncertain. The CDR3 has 13 residues. V was cut by 10 bases and J by 3 bases, with 12 bases left in between. The germline CDR1 and CDR2 sequences are SNHLY and FYNNEI. This chain's CDR3 is CATSGRANEKLFF. The CDR3 DNA follows: TGTGCCACCTCGGGTCGTGCTAATGAAAAACTGTTTTTT.

This clone was counted a single time. This chain links TRBV13 with TRBJ2-5; D is perhaps TRBD2 (7 bases). CDR1 PRHDT and CDR2 FYEKMQ come from the germline V gene (reference sequence). The CDR3 has 15 amino acids. Deletions cut 5 bases from V and 3 bases from J, with 16 bases between. CDR3 sequence (DNA): TGTGCCAGCAGCCAAGGGGGGGACCCTAAAGAGACCCAGTACTTC. Translation: CASSQGGDPKETQYF.

The genes are TRBV3-1 (or the pseudogene TRBV3-2) and TRBJ1-3; tentative D call: TRBD1 (6 bases). Germline-derived CDR1 and CDR2 are LGHDT and YNNKEL (reference sequence). The V end lost 4 bases, the J end lost 0 bases, and 16 bases lay between the germline ends. This CDR3 is 17 amino acids long. As DNA, the CDR3 is TGTGCCAGCAGCCCGCGGGGGGGCCCTAGCTCTGGAAACACCATATATTTT. As protein: CASSPRGGPSSGNTIYF.

This chain links TRBV13 with TRBJ2-7, with D possibly matching TRBD1 (7 bases). CDR3 length: 14 amino acids. V was trimmed by 5 bases and J by 3 bases, leaving 14 bases between them. CDR1 and CDR2 from the germline V gene are PRHDT and FYEKMQ (reference sequence). The CDR3 DNA sequence: TGTGCCAGCAGCGGGCAGGGGGGATACTACGAGCAGTACGTC. Amino acids: CASSGQGGYYEQYV.

The chain is built from TRBV2 and TRBJ2-1; 8 positions agree with TRBD1. The CDR3 has 12 amino acids. The V and J ends lost 6 bases and 14 bases, in that order; junction bases with no gene match: 9. Germline-derived CDR1 and CDR2 are SNHLY and FYNNEI. The CDR3 DNA sequence: TGTGCCAGCAGCCCTTCCGGGACAGGAAAGTTCTTC. It encodes CASSPSGTGKFF. Full variable domain (remainder filled in from reference TRBV2 and TRBJ2-1): EPEVTQTPSHQVTQMGQEVILRCVPISNHLYFYWYRQILGQKVEFLVSFYNNEISEKSEIFDDQFSVERPDGSNFTLKIRSTKLEDSAMYFCASSPSGTGKFFGPGTRLTVL.

Worth noting for this clone: Other DNA sequences from this sample encode an identical CDR3 as well. This chain links TRBV9 with TRBJ2-1; possibly TRBD1 for D (6 bases). V lost 4 bases and J lost 3, with 11 bases in between. The CDR3 has 14 residues. CDR1 is SGDLS, CDR2 YYNGEE, per germline. CDR3 coding DNA: TGTGCCAGCAGCAGTGGGGGCGGCTACAATGAGCAGTTCTTC. Protein: CASSSGGGYNEQFF.

This rearrangement joins TRBV5-4 to TRBJ1-6; a possible D gene is TRBD1 (6 bases). The germline V gene encodes CDR1 SGHNT and CDR2 YYREEE (reference sequence). Trimming took 2 bases from V and 3 from J, leaving 21 bases between them. This CDR3 has 19 residues. The CDR3 DNA follows: TGTGCCAGCAGCTTTGAGGGAGGGCAGGGGTCTCTCTATAATTCACCCCTCCACTTT. Residues: CASSFEGGQGSLYNSPLHF.